In this sample, the clone carrying this T cell receptor (beta chain) turned up many times. Its antigen is unidentified. The entry originates in a study of blood T cells in healthy people across ages. Primers used in a second PCR of roughly 6 to 12 cycles were a sample-barcoded 5' primer and a J-beta primer mix. Through a template-switch adaptor with 12 random nucleotides, each cDNA molecule received a tag. TCRdb re-derived calls from the 5' RACE reads in MiXCR, one entry per CDR3 protein. Here the sample spans 600,000 or so distinct CDR3 sequences, about 30% being singletons. Points from the study as a whole: No conclusive comparison of naive versus antigen-experienced cells was possible with unsorted PBMCs. Among long-lived donors, naive CD4+ cells were more numerous and diversity higher than in aged donors.

The V and J ends lost 1 base and 7 bases respectively, with 15 bases between them. Germline CDR1 is SGHRS and CDR2 is YFSETQ. This CDR3 region has 15 residues. The sample consisted of blood. The source of this sequence is a woman older than 75 in good health. The chain couples TRBV5-1 to TRBJ2-1; D tentatively fits TRBD1 or TRBD2 (6 bases each). The CDR3 sequence: CASSLPGGLGNEQFF. The CDR3, as DNA: TGCGCCAGCAGCTTGCCCGGGGGCCTGGGTAATGAGCAGTTCTTC.